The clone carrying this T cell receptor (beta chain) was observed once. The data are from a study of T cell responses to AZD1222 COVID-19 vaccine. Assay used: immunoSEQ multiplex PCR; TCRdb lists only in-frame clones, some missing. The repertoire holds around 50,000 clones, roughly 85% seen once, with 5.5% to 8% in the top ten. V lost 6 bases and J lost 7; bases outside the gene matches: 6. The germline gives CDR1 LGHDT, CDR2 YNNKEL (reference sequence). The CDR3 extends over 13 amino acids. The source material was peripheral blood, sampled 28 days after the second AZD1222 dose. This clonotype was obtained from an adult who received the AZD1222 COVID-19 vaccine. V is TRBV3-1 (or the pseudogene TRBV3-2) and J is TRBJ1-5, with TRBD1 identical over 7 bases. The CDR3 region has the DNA TGTGCCAGCAGTCGGGACAGAGGACAGCCCCAGCATTTT. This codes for CASSRDRGQPQHF.